The present entry profiles one T cell receptor beta chain with its context. The data originate from a study of blood T cell repertoires in COVID-19. Whole-study context: In each case, the material was cDNA or gDNA derived from T cells, B-cell-depleted T cells, or PBMCs.

In the authors' workflow: For nucleated cells, counts were estimated from reference gene primer amplification. Measured with immunoSEQ multiplex PCR; TCRdb has only the in-frame clones, and not every one. V and J calls and clone size are copied from that table; D and trimming were computed from the DNA. The data hold roughly 66,000 clones, with about 80% observed a single time. The ends were cut back, 2 bases at V and 4 bases at J, with 6 bases in the middle. The length of the CDR3 is 12 residues. Germline assignment: CDR1 LNHDA and CDR2 SQIVND (reference sequence). Sequenced material: peripheral blood. This sequence joins TRBV19 and TRBJ2-7; tentatively, D is TRBD2 (5 bases). The TCR comes from a woman between 55 and 75 years old with acute or convalescent COVID-19. The CDR3 here is CASSISGYEQYF. The CDR3 nucleotides are TGTGCCAGTAGTATAAGCGGATACGAGCAGTACTTC.